Listed below are T cell receptor beta chains from one sample, sequenced in a study of blood T cells in healthy people across ages. TCRdb re-called the 5' RACE reads through MiXCR, storing one row per CDR3 protein. The sample shows 550,000 to 750,000 distinct CDR3 sequences, about 21% of them seen only once. The sequencing input was blood. The source of these receptors is an older man in good health. Each CDR3 is given with its conserved first and last residue. Each record gives: D gene, V gene, J gene, clone size, CDR3 protein, CDR3 DNA. D genes are given only for firm matches. Only part of the rows carry a size: once, few, many, or a class if the clone is expanded.

d_gene: NA
v_gene: TRBV18
j_gene: TRBJ2-2
abundance: few
CDR3aa: CASSPGEELFF
CDR3nt: TGTGCCAGCTCACCGGGCGAGGAGCTGTTTTTT

d_gene: TRBD1
v_gene: TRBV7-2
j_gene: TRBJ2-7
abundance: NA
CDR3aa: CASSFIGQGTSYEQYF
CDR3nt: TGTGCCAGCAGCTTTATAGGACAGGGGACATCCTACGAGCAGTACTTC

d_gene: NA
v_gene: TRBV27
j_gene: TRBJ2-1
abundance: NA
CDR3aa: CASSPIGDNEQFF
CDR3nt: TGTGCCAGCAGTCCGATAGGGGACAATGAGCAGTTCTTC

d_gene: NA
v_gene: TRBV2
j_gene: TRBJ2-5
abundance: NA
CDR3aa: CASSEAGYGETQYF
CDR3nt: TGTGCCAGCAGTGAAGCGGGTTATGGAGAGACCCAGTACTTC

d_gene: TRBD2
v_gene: TRBV3-1
j_gene: TRBJ2-1
abundance: NA
CDR3aa: CASSPLSGREGNEQFF
CDR3nt: TGTGCCAGCAGCCCACTTAGCGGGAGAGAGGGCAATGAGCAGTTCTTC

d_gene: TRBD1
v_gene: TRBV5-1
j_gene: TRBJ1-1
abundance: NA
CDR3aa: CASSPGQGIAEAFF
CDR3nt: TGCGCCAGCAGCCCGGGACAGGGGATCGCTGAAGCTTTCTTT

d_gene: NA
v_gene: TRBV6-6
j_gene: TRBJ2-2
abundance: few
CDR3aa: CASCPGGNTGELFF
CDR3nt: TGTGCCAGCTGCCCTGGGGGTAACACCGGGGAGCTGTTTTTT

d_gene: NA
v_gene: TRBV24-1
j_gene: TRBJ2-7
abundance: few
CDR3aa: CATSDFEGEQYF
CDR3nt: TGTGCCACCAGTGATTTTGAGGGAGAGCAGTACTTC

d_gene: NA
v_gene: TRBV2
j_gene: TRBJ2-7
abundance: NA
CDR3aa: CASSELDSLLNEQYF
CDR3nt: TGTGCCAGCAGTGAACTGGACAGCCTCTTGAACGAGCAGTACTTC

d_gene: TRBD1
v_gene: TRBV14
j_gene: TRBJ1-5
abundance: NA
CDR3aa: CASSLQGGPQHF
CDR3nt: TGTGCCAGCAGCCTTCAGGGGGGGCCCCAGCATTTT

d_gene: NA
v_gene: TRBV14
j_gene: TRBJ2-6
abundance: NA
CDR3aa: CASSQGAETGANVLTF
CDR3nt: TGTGCCAGCAGCCAAGGGGCTGAGACAGGGGCCAACGTCCTGACTTTC

d_gene: NA
v_gene: TRBV12-3/TRBV12-4
j_gene: TRBJ2-7
abundance: NA
CDR3aa: CASSLAGRVVYEQYF
CDR3nt: TGTGCCAGCAGTTTAGCGGGGCGTGTAGTCTACGAGCAGTACTTC

d_gene: TRBD1
v_gene: TRBV11-2
j_gene: TRBJ1-4
abundance: NA
CDR3aa: CASSETGVLFF
CDR3nt: TGTGCCAGCAGCGAGACAGGGGTACTGTTTTTT

d_gene: NA
v_gene: TRBV28
j_gene: TRBJ2-7
abundance: many
CDR3aa: CASSPSDRTSYEQYF
CDR3nt: TGTGCCAGCAGTCCCTCAGACAGGACCTCCTACGAGCAGTACTTC

d_gene: NA
v_gene: TRBV28
j_gene: TRBJ1-5
abundance: NA
CDR3aa: CAVKGGTVQPQHF
CDR3nt: TGTGCCGTCAAGGGGGGGACGGTTCAGCCCCAGCATTTT

d_gene: TRBD1
v_gene: TRBV20-1
j_gene: TRBJ1-4
abundance: NA
CDR3aa: CSVPGQGSEKLFF
CDR3nt: TGCAGTGTTCCCGGACAGGGCTCAGAAAAACTGTTTTTT

d_gene: NA
v_gene: TRBV6-1
j_gene: TRBJ2-5
abundance: NA
CDR3aa: CASSDGRETQYF
CDR3nt: TGTGCCAGCAGTGACGGCAGGGAGACCCAGTACTTC

d_gene: TRBD2
v_gene: TRBV28
j_gene: TRBJ2-1
abundance: NA
CDR3aa: CASNLAAGSYNEQFF
CDR3nt: TGTGCCAGCAACCTAGCGGCAGGCTCCTACAATGAGCAGTTCTTC

d_gene: NA
v_gene: TRBV7-9
j_gene: TRBJ2-1
abundance: NA
CDR3aa: CASSFPCNEQFF
CDR3nt: TGTGCCAGCAGCTTTCCCTGCAATGAGCAGTTCTTC

d_gene: NA
v_gene: TRBV5-1
j_gene: TRBJ1-1
abundance: NA
CDR3aa: CASSLQDHTEAFF
CDR3nt: TGCGCCAGCAGCTTGCAGGACCACACTGAAGCTTTCTTT

d_gene: NA
v_gene: TRBV9
j_gene: TRBJ2-7
abundance: NA
CDR3aa: CASSVEGDYYEQYF
CDR3nt: TGTGCCAGCAGCGTAGAGGGGGACTACTACGAGCAGTACTTC

d_gene: NA
v_gene: TRBV9
j_gene: TRBJ1-2
abundance: few
CDR3aa: CASSVEGRFYGHTF
CDR3nt: TGTGCCAGCAGCGTAGAGGGGAGATTCTATGGCCACACCTTC

d_gene: NA
v_gene: TRBV6-2/TRBV6-3
j_gene: TRBJ2-3
abundance: few
CDR3aa: CASRIPTSTDTQYF
CDR3nt: TGTGCCAGCAGAATCCCGACTAGCACAGATACGCAGTATTTT

d_gene: NA
v_gene: TRBV3-1
j_gene: TRBJ1-1
abundance: many
CDR3aa: CASSQGGGGTEAFF
CDR3nt: TGTGCCAGCAGCCAAGGGGGTGGTGGCACTGAAGCTTTCTTT

d_gene: NA
v_gene: TRBV2
j_gene: TRBJ2-5
abundance: NA
CDR3aa: CASTNPSWETQYF
CDR3nt: TGTGCCAGCACCAACCCTAGCTGGGAGACCCAGTACTTC

d_gene: NA
v_gene: TRBV4-2
j_gene: TRBJ2-2
abundance: few
CDR3aa: CASSQARETNTGELFF
CDR3nt: TGTGCCAGCAGCCAAGCCCGCGAAACGAACACCGGGGAGCTGTTTTTT

d_gene: TRBD2
v_gene: TRBV18
j_gene: TRBJ2-5
abundance: few
CDR3aa: CASKVREKETQYF
CDR3nt: TGTGCCAGCAAGGTGCGGGAGAAAGAGACCCAGTACTTC

d_gene: NA
v_gene: TRBV29-1
j_gene: TRBJ2-1
abundance: NA
CDR3aa: CSVVSSVYNEQFF
CDR3nt: TGCAGCGTTGTGTCAAGCGTCTACAATGAGCAGTTCTTC

d_gene: TRBD2
v_gene: TRBV9
j_gene: TRBJ2-3
abundance: few
CDR3aa: CASSAGTSGNADTQYF
CDR3nt: TGTGCCAGCAGCGCCGGGACTAGCGGGAACGCAGATACGCAGTATTTT

d_gene: TRBD2
v_gene: TRBV20-1
j_gene: TRBJ2-1
abundance: NA
CDR3aa: CSASGGSTNEQFF
CDR3nt: TGCAGTGCTAGCGGCGGGAGTACGAATGAGCAGTTCTTC

d_gene: TRBD1
v_gene: TRBV2
j_gene: TRBJ1-4
abundance: few
CDR3aa: CASSALTGGAEKLFF
CDR3nt: TGTGCCAGCAGTGCCCTGACAGGGGGCGCTGAAAAACTGTTTTTT

d_gene: TRBD2
v_gene: TRBV20-1
j_gene: TRBJ2-5
abundance: few
CDR3aa: CSALQPIGTSGPRETQYF
CDR3nt: TGCAGTGCTCTTCAGCCCATCGGGACTAGCGGGCCTCGGGAGACCCAGTACTTC